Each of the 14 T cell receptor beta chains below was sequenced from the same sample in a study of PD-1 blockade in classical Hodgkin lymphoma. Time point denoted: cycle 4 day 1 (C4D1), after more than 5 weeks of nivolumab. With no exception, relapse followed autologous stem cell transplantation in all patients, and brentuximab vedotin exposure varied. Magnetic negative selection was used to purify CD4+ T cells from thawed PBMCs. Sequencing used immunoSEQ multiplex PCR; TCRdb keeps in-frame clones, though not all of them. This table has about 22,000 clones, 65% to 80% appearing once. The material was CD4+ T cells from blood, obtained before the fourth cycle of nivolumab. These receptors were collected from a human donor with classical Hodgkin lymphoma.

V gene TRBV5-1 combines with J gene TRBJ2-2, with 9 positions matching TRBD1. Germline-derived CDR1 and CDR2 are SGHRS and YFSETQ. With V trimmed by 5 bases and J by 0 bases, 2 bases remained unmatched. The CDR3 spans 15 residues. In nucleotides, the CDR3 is TGCGCCAGCAGTTGGGACAGGGCGAACACCGGGGAGCTGTTTTTT. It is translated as CASSWDRANTGELFF.

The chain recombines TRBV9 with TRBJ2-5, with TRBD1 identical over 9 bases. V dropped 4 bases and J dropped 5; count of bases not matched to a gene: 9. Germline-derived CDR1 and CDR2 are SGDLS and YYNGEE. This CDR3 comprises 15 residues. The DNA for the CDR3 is TGTGCCAGCAGCCCCCTCGGACAGGGGTGGGAGACCCAGTACTTC. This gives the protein CASSPLGQGWETQYF.

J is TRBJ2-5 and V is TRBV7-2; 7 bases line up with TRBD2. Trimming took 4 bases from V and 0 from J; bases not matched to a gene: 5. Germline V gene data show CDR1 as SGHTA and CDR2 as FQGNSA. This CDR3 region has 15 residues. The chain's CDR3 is CASSWGGVYQETQYF. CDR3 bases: TGTGCCAGCAGCTGGGGGGGGGTATACCAAGAGACCCAGTACTTC.

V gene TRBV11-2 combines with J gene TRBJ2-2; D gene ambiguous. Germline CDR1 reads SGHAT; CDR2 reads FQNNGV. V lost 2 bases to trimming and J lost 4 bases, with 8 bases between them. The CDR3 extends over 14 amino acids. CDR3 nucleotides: TGTGCCAGCAGCTTATCACAGACCACCGGGGAGCTGTTTTTT. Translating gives CASSLSQTTGELFF.

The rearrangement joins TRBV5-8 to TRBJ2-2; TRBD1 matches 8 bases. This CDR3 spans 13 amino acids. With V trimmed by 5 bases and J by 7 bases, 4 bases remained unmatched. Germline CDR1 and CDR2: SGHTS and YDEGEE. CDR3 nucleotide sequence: TGTGCCAGCAGAAGGACAGGGATCGGGGAGCTGTTTTTT. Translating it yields CASRRTGIGELFF. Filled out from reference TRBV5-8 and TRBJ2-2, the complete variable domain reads EAGVTQSPTHLIKTRGQQATLRCSPISGHTSVYWYQQALGLGLQFLLWYDEGEERNRGNFPPRFSGRQFPNYSSELNVNALELEDSALYLCASRRTGIGELFFGEGSRLTVL.

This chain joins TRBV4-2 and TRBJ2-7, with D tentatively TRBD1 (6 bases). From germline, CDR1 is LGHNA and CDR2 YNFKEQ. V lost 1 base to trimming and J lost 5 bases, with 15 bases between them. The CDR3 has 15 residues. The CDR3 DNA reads TGTGCCAGCAGCCAAGCACCGGACAGTTGGAACGAGCAGTACTTC. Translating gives CASSQAPDSWNEQYF.

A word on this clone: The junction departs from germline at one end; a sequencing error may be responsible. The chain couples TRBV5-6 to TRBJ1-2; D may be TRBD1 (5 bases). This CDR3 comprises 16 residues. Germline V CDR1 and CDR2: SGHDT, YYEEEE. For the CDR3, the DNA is TGTGCCAGCAGGTTGGAGCCAGGGATTGGGGTCTATGGCTACACCTTC. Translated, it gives CASRLEPGIGVYGYTF.

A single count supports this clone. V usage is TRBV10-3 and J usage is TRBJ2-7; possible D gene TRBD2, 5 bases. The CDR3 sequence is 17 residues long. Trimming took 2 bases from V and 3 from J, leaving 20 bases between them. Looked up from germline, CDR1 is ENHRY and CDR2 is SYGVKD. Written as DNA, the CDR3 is TGTGCCATCAGTGAGGGGATTGCCGGGGTTGGGAGCTACGAGCAGTACTTC. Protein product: CAISEGIAGVGSYEQYF.

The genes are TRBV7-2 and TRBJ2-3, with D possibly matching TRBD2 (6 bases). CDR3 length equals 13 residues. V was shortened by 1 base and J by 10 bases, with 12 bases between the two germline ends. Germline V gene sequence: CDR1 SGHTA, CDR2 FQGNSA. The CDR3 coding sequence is TGTGCCAGCAGCTTAGTGCTATGGGACTCGCAGTATTTT. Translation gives CASSLVLWDSQYF.

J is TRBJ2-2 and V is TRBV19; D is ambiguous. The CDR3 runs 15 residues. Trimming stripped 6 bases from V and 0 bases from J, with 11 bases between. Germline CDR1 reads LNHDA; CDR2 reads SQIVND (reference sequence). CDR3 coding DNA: TGTGCCAGTAGGAGAGACTTCGCGAACACCGGGGAGCTGTTTTTT. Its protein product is CASRRDFANTGELFF.

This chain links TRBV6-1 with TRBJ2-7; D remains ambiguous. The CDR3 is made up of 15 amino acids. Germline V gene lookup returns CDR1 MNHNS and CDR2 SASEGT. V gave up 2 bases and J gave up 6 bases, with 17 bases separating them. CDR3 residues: CASSEHWVSSLEQYF. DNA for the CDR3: TGTGCCAGCAGTGAACATTGGGTCAGTTCGCTCGAGCAGTACTTC.

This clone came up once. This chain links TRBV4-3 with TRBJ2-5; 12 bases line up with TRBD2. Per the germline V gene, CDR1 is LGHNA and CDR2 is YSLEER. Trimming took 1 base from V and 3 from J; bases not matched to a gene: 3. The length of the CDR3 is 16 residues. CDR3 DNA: TGCGCCAGCAGCCAAGGTCTAGCGGGGGGGGAAGAGACCCAGTACTTC. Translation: CASSQGLAGGEETQYF.

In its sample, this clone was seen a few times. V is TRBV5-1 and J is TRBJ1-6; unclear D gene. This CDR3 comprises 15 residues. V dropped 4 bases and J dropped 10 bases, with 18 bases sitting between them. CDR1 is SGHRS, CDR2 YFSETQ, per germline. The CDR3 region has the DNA TGCGCCAGCAGCATCTCAGGACCCCCGGGCTCACCCCTCCACTTT. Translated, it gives CASSISGPPGSPLHF.

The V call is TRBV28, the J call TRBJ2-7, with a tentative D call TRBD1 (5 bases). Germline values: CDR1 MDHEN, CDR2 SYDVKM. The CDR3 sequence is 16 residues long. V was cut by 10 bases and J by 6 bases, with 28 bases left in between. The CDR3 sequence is CATKGFDRGEVSEQYF. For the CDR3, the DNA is TGTGCCACCAAGGGATTCGATAGGGGCGAGGTTAGCGAGCAGTACTTC.